This TCR beta chain was retrieved from a study of control samples from healthy donors and cancer patients. Germline values: CDR1 LNHDA, CDR2 SQIVND (reference sequence). The ends were cut back, 6 bases at V and 3 bases at J, with 14 bases in the middle. The CDR3 runs to 14 residues. This clone was seen a few times. Profiled with immunoSEQ multiplex PCR; TCRdb holds only in-frame clones, not every one. This sample yields about 85,000 clones, of which 90% are seen a single time; about 4% belongs to the top ten. The chain recombines TRBV19 with TRBJ1-1; D is undetermined. The TCR comes from a woman between 18 and 29 years old in good health. Sample: blood. CDR3 in amino acids: CASRSRSADTEAFF. In DNA form, the CDR3 reads TGTGCCAGTAGATCGCGTAGCGCGGACACTGAAGCTTTCTTT.